This entry features one T cell receptor (beta chain) sequence. Antigen specificity is unknown. This sample stems from a study of graft-versus-host responses after intestinal transplantation. Study context: Transplants were multivisceral, liver-intestinal, or isolated intestinal. All recipients got anti-thymocyte globulin induction, then tacrolimus and steroids for approximately 3 years. General observations from the study: Among recipient marrow samples, GvH clones were found; some appeared first in ileum or blood.

Clones were sequenced by immunoSEQ multiplex PCR, and TCRdb holds only the in-frame ones, with some missing. The sample yields roughly 100,000 clones, more than 85% seen once. The length of the CDR3 is 12 residues. The germline gives CDR1 MNHEY, CDR2 SVGAGI. The trim removed 4 bases at V and 7 bases at J, leaving 1 base unmatched. The receptor was derived from a human donor who received an intestinal transplant. The sequences come from unstimulated CD4+ T cells sorted from spleen or lymph node cells, collected before intestinal transplant. J is TRBJ2-5 and V is TRBV6-5; 9 bases align to TRBD2. Here the CDR3 DNA reads TGTGCCAGCAGTTCTAGCGGGGCGACCCAGTACTTC. Translating gives CASSSSGATQYF.